These T cell receptor beta chains were read from a single sample in a study of cytomegalovirus exposure and HLA in healthy donors. TCRdb keeps only in-frame clones here, not all; method: immunoSEQ multiplex PCR. Among about 190,000 clones listed, around 83% were seen once. The source material was PBMCs. The source of these receptors is a man in his forties or fifties in good health and CMV-seropositive. Both conserved end residues are part of each CDR3. Each record gives: J gene, D gene, V gene, clone size, CDR3 protein, CDR3 DNA. A D gene is named only where the DNA matches it firmly. Clone size is not always given. Where it is, it says once, few, many or a class for expanded clones.

TRBJ1-1,TRBD1,TRBV5-4,NA,CASSRTGGNTEAFF,TGTGCCAGCAGCCGGACAGGAGGGAACACTGAAGCTTTCTTT
TRBJ1-1,NA,TRBV13,few,CANTRGGIKRLAEAFF,TGTGCCAACACCCGGGGGGGGATCAAACGATTGGCTGAAGCTTTCTTT
TRBJ2-7,TRBD2,TRBV7-3,NA,CASSLKAGGGYEQYF,TGTGCCAGCAGCTTAAAAGCGGGAGGGGGCTACGAGCAGTACTTC
TRBJ1-1,TRBD1,TRBV2,NA,CASNPRQGSNTEAFF,TGTGCCAGCAACCCAAGACAGGGGAGCAACACTGAAGCTTTCTTT
TRBJ2-1,TRBD2,TRBV27,NA,CASSSAWALGGRSNEQFF,TGTGCCAGCAGTTCCGCATGGGCCCTGGGCGGGAGGAGCAATGAGCAGTTCTTC
TRBJ1-3,NA,TRBV18,few,CASSPLDRISGNTIYF,TGTGCCAGCTCACCCCTAGATCGTATCTCTGGAAACACCATATATTTT
TRBJ2-5,NA,TRBV9,NA,CASSGPSGEETQYF,TGTGCCAGCAGCGGGCCCTCGGGGGAAGAGACCCAGTACTTC
TRBJ1-1,TRBD1,TRBV9,NA,CASSVATEGAMNTEAFF,TGTGCCAGCAGCGTAGCTACTGAGGGGGCCATGAACACTGAAGCTTTCTTT
TRBJ2-1,TRBD2,TRBV30,NA,CAWSGPSGQAEQFF,TGTGCCTGGAGTGGTCCTAGCGGGCAAGCTGAGCAGTTCTTC
TRBJ1-2,TRBD1,TRBV2,NA,CASKIGTGPGYTF,TGTGCCAGCAAGATAGGGACAGGGCCTGGCTACACCTTC
TRBJ2-5,NA,TRBV19,once,CASRRGRNQETQYF,TGTGCCAGTAGGAGAGGAAGGAACCAAGAGACCCAGTACTTC
TRBJ2-5,TRBD2,TRBV28,once,CASRRTSEETQYF,TGTGCCAGCAGGCGAACTAGCGAAGAGACCCAGTACTTC
TRBJ2-5,NA,TRBV7-2,NA,CASSYRLGTSETQYF,TGTGCCAGCAGCTACCGCCTCGGGACTTCGGAGACCCAGTACTTC
TRBJ2-5,NA,TRBV5-4,NA,CASSLPPRETQYF,TGTGCCAGCAGCTTGCCCCCTCGAGAGACCCAGTACTTC
TRBJ2-5,NA,TRBV2,NA,CASSRDQETQYF,TGTGCCAGCAGTCGGGATCAAGAGACCCAGTACTTC
TRBJ2-1,NA,TRBV10-3,NA,CAISESMAASSYNEQFF,TGTGCCATCAGTGAGTCTATGGCAGCGAGCTCCTACAATGAGCAGTTCTTC
TRBJ2-1,TRBD2,TRBV19,NA,CASSMFVGGLAGNNEQFF,TGTGCCAGTAGTATGTTCGTCGGCGGACTAGCGGGCAACAATGAGCAGTTCTTC
TRBJ2-1,TRBD2,TRBV4-3,NA,CASSQDHLAGGAEQFF,TGCGCCAGCAGCCAAGATCACCTAGCGGGAGGGGCTGAGCAGTTCTTC
TRBJ2-7,NA,TRBV4-3,NA,CASSQERSFNYERYF,TGCGCCAGCAGCCAAGAACGGTCCTTCAACTACGAGCGGTACTTC
TRBJ1-1,NA,TRBV7-8,NA,CASSLVQDTEAFF,TGTGCCAGCAGCTTAGTCCAGGACACTGAAGCTTTCTTT
TRBJ1-2,TRBD1,TRBV5-1,NA,CASSLAGTGLPKDGYTF,TGCGCCAGCAGCTTGGCCGGGACAGGGCTCCCAAAGGACGGCTACACCTTC
TRBJ2-1,TRBD2,TRBV11-2,NA,CASSLSGSPSYNEQFF,TGTGCCAGCAGTCTAAGCGGGAGCCCCTCCTACAATGAGCAGTTCTTC
TRBJ1-5,NA,TRBV5-5,NA,CASSLVLSWLQPQHF,TGTGCCAGCAGCTTGGTTTTGTCTTGGCTTCAGCCCCAGCATTTT
TRBJ2-7,TRBD1,TRBV27,NA,CASRLGQQTGGEQYF,TGTGCCAGCAGACTGGGGCAACAGACAGGGGGCGAGCAGTACTTC
TRBJ1-2,NA,TRBV6-4,NA,CASRMGANYGYTF,TGTGCCAGCAGAATGGGGGCGAACTATGGCTACACCTTC
TRBJ2-1,TRBD2,TRBV10-1,NA,CASSDGGWGEQFF,TGCGCCAGCAGTGACGGGGGGTGGGGTGAGCAGTTCTTC
TRBJ1-1,NA,TRBV6-6,NA,CASSRPEREAFF,TGTGCCAGCAGTCGGCCCGAGCGAGAAGCTTTCTTT
TRBJ1-1,NA,TRBV2,NA,CASKEEGGHTEAFF,TGTGCCAGCAAGGAGGAGGGAGGACACACTGAAGCTTTCTTT
TRBJ2-7,NA,TRBV5-4,NA,CARLHYEQYF,TGTGCCAGACTCCACTACGAGCAGTACTTC
TRBJ1-4,NA,TRBV28,few,CASSFVGEKLFF,TGTGCCAGCAGTTTTGTCGGTGAAAAACTGTTTTTT
TRBJ1-2,TRBD1,TRBV16,NA,CASSQSVGQGSNGYTF,TGTGCCAGCAGCCAATCGGTCGGACAGGGGAGTAATGGCTACACCTTC
TRBJ2-5,NA,TRBV5-4,NA,CASSIQGSETQYF,TGTGCCAGCAGCATCCAGGGTTCGGAGACCCAGTACTTC
TRBJ1-1,TRBD1,TRBV5-4,once,CASSLGNRGMNTEAFF,TGTGCCAGCAGCTTGGGGAACAGGGGAATGAACACTGAAGCTTTCTTT
TRBJ1-1,NA,TRBV5-5,NA,CASSPLGGEVRTEAFF,TGTGCCAGCAGCCCCCTAGGGGGGGAAGTCAGGACTGAAGCTTTCTTT
TRBJ2-3,TRBD2,TRBV2,NA,CASSRTGLAPGDTQYF,TGTGCCAGCAGTCGAACGGGACTAGCGCCCGGAGATACGCAGTATTTT
TRBJ2-7,NA,TRBV5-6,NA,CASSLAHRDSWSSYEQYF,TGTGCCAGCAGCTTGGCACACCGGGACTCCTGGAGCTCCTACGAGCAGTACTTC
TRBJ2-3,NA,TRBV7-3,NA,CASSQYSPDTQYF,TGTGCCAGCAGTCAATACAGCCCAGATACGCAGTATTTT
TRBJ1-5,NA,TRBV7-2,NA,CASSSRKGAQHF,TGTGCCAGCAGCTCCAGGAAGGGAGCCCAGCATTTT
TRBJ2-1,TRBD1,TRBV6-5,NA,CATAKGQVYSNEQFF,TGTGCCACAGCGAAGGGACAGGTCTATTCCAATGAGCAGTTCTTC
TRBJ1-2,NA,TRBV28,NA,CASTTTGIFGGYTF,TGTGCCAGCACCACGACAGGAATTTTCGGGGGCTACACCTTC
TRBJ1-2,TRBD1,TRBV7-9,NA,CAISTGDYGYTF,TGTGCCATCTCGACAGGGGACTATGGCTACACCTTC
TRBJ1-5,TRBD1,TRBV6-6,NA,CASSPGQGLNNHF,TGTGCCAGCAGCCCTGGACAGGGTTTGAATAACCATTTT
TRBJ1-4,NA,TRBV4-3,NA,CASSQGGRAYLNEKLFF,TGCGCCAGCAGCCAAGGGGGCAGGGCATACCTTAATGAAAAACTGTTTTTT
TRBJ1-1,NA,TRBV28,NA,CALGPEGRNTEAFF,TGTGCCCTCGGTCCGGAGGGCCGGAACACTGAAGCTTTCTTT
TRBJ2-5,TRBD1,TRBV5-4,NA,CASSVRDRSQETQYF,TGTGCCAGCAGCGTCCGGGACAGATCCCAAGAGACCCAGTACTTC